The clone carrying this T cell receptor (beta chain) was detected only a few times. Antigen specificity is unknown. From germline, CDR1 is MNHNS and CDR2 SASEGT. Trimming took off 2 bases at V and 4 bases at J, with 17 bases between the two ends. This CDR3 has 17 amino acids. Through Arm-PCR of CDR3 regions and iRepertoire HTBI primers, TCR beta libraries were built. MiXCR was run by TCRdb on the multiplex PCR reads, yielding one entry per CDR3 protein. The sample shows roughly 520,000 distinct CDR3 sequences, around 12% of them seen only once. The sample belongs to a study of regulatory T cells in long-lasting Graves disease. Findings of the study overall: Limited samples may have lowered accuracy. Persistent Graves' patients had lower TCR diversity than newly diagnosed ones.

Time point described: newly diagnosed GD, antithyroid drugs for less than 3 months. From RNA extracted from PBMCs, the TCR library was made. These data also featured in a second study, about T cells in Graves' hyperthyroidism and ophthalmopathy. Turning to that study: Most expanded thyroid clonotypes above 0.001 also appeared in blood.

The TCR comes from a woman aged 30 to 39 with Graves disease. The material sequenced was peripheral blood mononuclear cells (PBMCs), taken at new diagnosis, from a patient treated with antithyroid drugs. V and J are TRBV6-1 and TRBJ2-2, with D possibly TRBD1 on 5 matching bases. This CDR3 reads CASSESFRVTSTGELFF. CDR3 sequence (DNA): TGTGCCAGCAGTGAAAGCTTCAGGGTCACGAGCACCGGGGAGCTGTTTTTT.